Each of the 21 T cell receptor beta chains below was sequenced from the same sample in a study of blood T cell repertoires in COVID-19. Repertoires were generated with immunoSEQ multiplex PCR, while TCRdb's copy carries only in-frame clones and drops some. This table has a few hundred thousand clones, 89% appearing once. The sequencing input was peripheral blood. The receptors were sampled from a middle-aged woman who had recovered from COVID-19.

The chain uses TRBV24-1 and TRBJ2-1; TRBD2 agrees at 15 bases. This CDR3 has 18 amino acids. CDR1 and CDR2 from the germline V gene are KGHDR and SFDVKD. V gave up 4 bases and J gave up 7 bases; unmatched junction bases: 10. As DNA, the CDR3 is TGTGCCACCAGTGACCGAAGGACTAGCGGGGGGGCTGGTAATGAGCAGTTCTTC. Translation gives CATSDRRTSGGAGNEQFF.

The chain recombines TRBV2 with TRBJ2-5, with D perhaps matching TRBD2 (6 bases). The CDR3 has 12 amino acids. Germline-derived CDR1 and CDR2 are SNHLY and FYNNEI. V lost 8 bases, J lost 4 bases, and 11 bases lay in between. The CDR3 DNA reads TGTGCCAGCGTTGCGGGGTTAGAGACCCAGTACTTC. Its protein is CASVAGLETQYF.

This clone has just one count. This chain links TRBV9 with TRBJ2-3; possible D gene TRBD2, 5 bases. Trimming pared 7 bases from V and 5 bases from J, leaving 17 bases between. The germline gives CDR1 SGDLS, CDR2 YYNGEE. This CDR3 contains 14 residues. CDR3 DNA sequence: TGTGCCAGCTCTGGGGTTCTTAGCGTAGATACGCAGTATTTT. Translation: CASSGVLSVDTQYF.

The chain couples TRBV4-1 to TRBJ2-5; D is uncertain. Trimming stripped 1 base from V and 5 bases from J, with 11 bases between. Germline V gene lookup returns CDR1 MGHRA and CDR2 YSYEKL. The CDR3 loop spans 14 amino acids. In DNA, the CDR3 is TGCGCCAGCAGCCAAGGTCGAGGCGATGAGACCCAGTACTTC. Protein: CASSQGRGDETQYF.

The gene calls are TRBV7-2 and TRBJ2-5; D might be TRBD1 (6 bases). The CDR3 consists of 13 residues. V was pared by 2 bases and J by 4 bases, with 8 bases between. CDR1 and CDR2 from the germline V gene are SGHTA and FQGNSA. CDR3 amino acids: CASSLRQAETQYF. The CDR3 DNA is TGTGCCAGCAGCTTACGACAGGCAGAGACCCAGTACTTC.

The chain uses TRBV15 and TRBJ2-1, with a tentative D call TRBD1 (6 bases). Trimming removed 3 bases from V and 0 bases from J, with 12 bases in between. Germline values: CDR1 LNHNV, CDR2 YYDKDF (reference sequence). The CDR3 is 16 residues long. The CDR3 DNA is TGTGCCACCAGCAGCGCCCAGGGGAGCTCCTACAATGAGCAGTTCTTC. The encoded protein is CATSSAQGSSYNEQFF.

The chain joins TRBV19 to TRBJ1-1, with D perhaps TRBD1 (6 bases). V lost 6 bases to trimming and J lost 1 base, with 12 bases between them. The CDR3 sequence is 14 residues long. In germline, CDR1 is LNHDA, CDR2 SQIVND (reference sequence). The CDR3 here is CASRRGHSNTEAFF. CDR3 nucleotide sequence: TGTGCCAGTAGAAGGGGACACTCGAACACTGAAGCTTTCTTT.

The chain couples TRBV9 to TRBJ2-1; TRBD1 is a possible D gene (6 bases). The CDR3 consists of 15 residues. V shed 6 bases and J shed 0 bases, with 13 bases lying between them. From germline, CDR1 is SGDLS and CDR2 YYNGEE. The CDR3 bases are TGTGCCAGCACCCAACAGGGTAGCTCCTACAATGAGCAGTTCTTC. This sequence encodes CASTQQGSSYNEQFF. The variable domain in full, completed from reference TRBV9 and TRBJ2-1, reads DSGVTQTPKHLITATGQRVTLRCSPRSGDLSVYWYQQSLDQGLQFLIQYYNGEERAKGNILERFSAQQFPDLHSELNLSSLELGDSALYFCASTQQGSSYNEQFFGPGTRLTVL.

The chain's CDR3 is CASSIDSGQYNEQFF. In nucleotides, the CDR3 is TGTGCCAGCAGCATAGACAGCGGCCAATACAATGAGCAGTTCTTC. The chain employs TRBV9 and TRBJ2-1; either TRBD1 or TRBD2 may supply D (5 bases each). Germline CDR1 SGDLS, CDR2 YYNGEE. Trimming stripped 4 bases from V and 4 bases from J, with 15 bases between. The CDR3 loop spans 15 amino acids.

This clone appeared once. The gene calls are TRBV6-5 and TRBJ2-7, with 10 bases matching TRBD2. The CDR3 runs 13 residues. The V gene end was trimmed by 8 bases and the J gene end by 2 bases; junction bases not matched to a gene: 3. Germline V lookup: CDR1 MNHEY, CDR2 SVGAGI. CDR3 in DNA: TGTGCCAGCCTACTAGCGGGAACCTACGAGCAGTACGTC. Translation gives CASLLAGTYEQYV.

J is TRBJ2-7 and V is TRBV24-1, with a possible D match to TRBD1 (6 bases). The V end was cut by 2 bases, the J end by 4 bases, with 20 bases between. Germline loops: CDR1 KGHDR, CDR2 SFDVKD. The length of the CDR3 is 17 residues. The CDR3 sequence is CATSDCERQEICYEQYV. The CDR3 bases are TGTGCCACCAGTGATTGCGAAAGACAGGAGATCTGTTACGAGCAGTACGTC.

The table lists this clone with a count of one. The chain employs TRBV4-3 and TRBJ2-1; 11 nucleotides line up with TRBD2. CDR3 length: 15 amino acids. With 3 bases clipped from V and 4 bases from J, the junction kept 2 bases outside the gene matches. CDR1 and CDR2 (germline): LGHNA, YSLEER. The CDR3, as DNA: TGCGCCAGCAGCCATGGGACTAGCGGTTACAATGAGCAGTTCTTC. This encodes CASSHGTSGYNEQFF.

The chain uses TRBV28 and TRBJ1-1; unclear D gene. The CDR3 has 12 residues. V lost 4 bases, J lost 3 bases, and 6 bases lay in between. Germline values: CDR1 MDHEN, CDR2 SYDVKM. This CDR3 reads CASSSQDTEAFF. In nucleotides, the CDR3 is TGTGCCAGCAGTTCTCAGGACACTGAAGCTTTCTTT.

The rearrangement links TRBV10-3 to TRBJ2-3; D is perhaps TRBD1 (6 bases). The germline V gene encodes CDR1 ENHRY and CDR2 SYGVKD. Trimming removed 5 bases at V and 5 bases at J, with 8 bases between. The CDR3 contains 12 residues. CDR3 in amino acids: CAISSRGDTQYF. CDR3 sequence (DNA): TGTGCCATCAGTTCCAGGGGAGATACGCAGTATTTT.

The V and J genes are TRBV4-3 and TRBJ1-4; possibly TRBD1 for D (6 bases). The CDR3 is 17 residues long. Trimming cost V 4 bases and J 3 bases, with 18 bases left between them. The V gene's germline CDR1 is LGHNA and CDR2 YSLEER. The CDR3 sequence: CASSPTPGVPANEKLFF. In DNA form, the CDR3 reads TGCGCCAGCAGCCCTACGCCAGGGGTGCCAGCTAATGAAAAACTGTTTTTT.

The V and J genes are TRBV19 and TRBJ2-2, with 9 positions matching TRBD2. The CDR3 length is 15 residues. Germline-derived CDR1 and CDR2 are LNHDA and SQIVND (reference sequence). The V segment lost 7 bases and the J segment 5 bases; nucleotides outside the gene matches: 8. CDR3 DNA: TGTGCCAGTATCCCGACTAGCGGTTTTACCGGGGAGCTGTTTTTT. Its protein is CASIPTSGFTGELFF.

Concerning this clone: Other nucleotide sequences from this sample produce the same CDR3. V and J are TRBV2 and TRBJ1-1; D is possibly TRBD1 (5 bases). V was shortened by 5 bases and J by 1 base, with 8 bases between the two germline ends. The CDR3 extends over 13 amino acids. The V gene's germline CDR1 is SNHLY and CDR2 FYNNEI. The CDR3 loop reads CASSLQENTEAFF. The CDR3 DNA reads as TGTGCCAGCAGTCTACAGGAGAACACTGAAGCTTTCTTT.

The CDR3 region has the DNA TGTGCCAGCAGCCCCTCGACAGGGGGCTGGGGCACCGGGGAGCTGTTTTTT. Translating it yields CASSPSTGGWGTGELFF. V gene TRBV7-9 combines with J gene TRBJ2-2, with 10 bases matching TRBD1. This CDR3 comprises 17 residues. Germline values: CDR1 SEHNR, CDR2 FQNEAQ (reference sequence). V shed 5 bases, J shed 4 bases, and the junction held 10 bases outside the gene matches.

The chain joins TRBV2 to TRBJ2-2; 8 positions agree with TRBD1. This CDR3 region has 15 residues. Germline values: CDR1 SNHLY, CDR2 FYNNEI. V was pared by 7 bases and J by 6 bases, with 10 bases of the junction left unmatched. This CDR3 is CASKGGTGDPGELFF. CDR3 nucleotide sequence: TGTGCCAGCAAGGGCGGGACAGGAGACCCCGGGGAGCTGTTTTTT.

V gene TRBV14 combines with J gene TRBJ2-7, with 7 bases identical to TRBD1. Germline CDR1 SGHDN, CDR2 FVKESK. CDR3 size: 15 residues. J gave up 7 bases and V 3 bases, and 12 bases lay outside the gene matches. CDR3 bases: TGTGCCAGCAGCCACCTAACGGGACAGAACTTTGAGCAGTACTTC. Translation: CASSHLTGQNFEQYF. Looking up the rest from reference TRBV14 and TRBJ2-7 gives the full variable domain: EAGVTQFPSHSVIEKGQTVTLRCDPISGHDNLYWYRRVMGKEIKFLLHFVKESKQDESGMPNNRFLAERTGGTYSTLKVQPAELEDSGVYFCASSHLTGQNFEQYFGPGTRLTVT.

J is TRBJ1-4 and V is TRBV30; D gene unclear. Germline V lookup: CDR1 GTSNPN, CDR2 SVGIG (reference sequence). V shed 1 base and J shed 7 bases, with 4 bases lying between them. This CDR3 comprises 11 residues. The DNA for the CDR3 is TGTGCCTGGAGTGAGAGTGAAAAACTGTTTTTT. Protein: CAWSESEKLFF.